These T cell receptor beta chains were read from a single sample in a study of T cells in Graves' hyperthyroidism and ophthalmopathy. One entry per CDR3 protein, called by TCRdb with MiXCR from the multiplex PCR reads. Seen here are about 370,000 distinct CDR3 sequences, about 16% observed once, and the top ten hold approximately 20%. The sample comprised blood. These receptors all stem from a woman aged 60-75 years with Graves' ophthalmopathy. The CDR3 runs from the conserved cysteine through the conserved F or W. Rows may omit the clone size; those that give it use once, few, many or a size class.

abundance | j_gene | v_gene | CDR3aa
NA | TRBJ2-7 | TRBV4-1 | CASSPRSGSSYEQYF
NA | TRBJ2-7 | TRBV10-3 | CAISEPGLSSYEQYF
few | TRBJ2-6 | TRBV9 | CASSVEAGANVLTF
NA | TRBJ2-1 | TRBV28 | CASSLVQLAGGVNEQFF
few | TRBJ2-4 | TRBV24-1 | CATSESGANKNIQYF
few | TRBJ1-6 | TRBV11-2 | CASSLAPIGTGPYNSPLHF
many | TRBJ2-7 | TRBV18 | CASSPRAGTGYEQYF
many | TRBJ2-2 | TRBV2 | CASRAPLGVTGELFF
NA | TRBJ1-2 | TRBV30 | CAWSVDPANYGYTF
many | TRBJ1-1 | TRBV28 | CASKDGVANTEAFF
many | TRBJ2-7 | TRBV5-1 | CASSPRPADAYEQCF
many | TRBJ2-2 | TRBV29-1 | CSVAGIGTQNTGELFF
many | TRBJ2-7 | TRBV7-9 | CASSSRALSSYEQYF
NA | TRBJ2-1 | TRBV5-8 | CASSSPPGQGVVNEQFF
NA | TRBJ1-4 | TRBV5-1 | CASSLYSATNEKLFF
NA | TRBJ2-1 | TRBV6-4 | CASSDEGVGGRRNNEQFF
many | TRBJ1-2 | TRBV28 | CASSFRTGVNYGYTF
many | TRBJ2-3 | TRBV20-1 | CSASVTDTQYF
few | TRBJ2-5 | TRBV20-1 | CRADNRGETQYF
NA | TRBJ2-2 | TRBV7-6 | CASSSPTTGELFF
many | TRBJ2-4 | TRBV20-1 | CSAWEGAKNIQYF
few | TRBJ2-2 | TRBV27 | CASSIDRLGTGELFF
NA | TRBJ2-6 | TRBV11-2 | CASEYSGANVLTF
many | TRBJ2-1 | TRBV27 | CASSPEAMGSYNEQFF
many | TRBJ2-3 | TRBV20-1 | CSAEPGLISTDTQYF
many | TRBJ2-1 | TRBV12-5 | CASGLVNEQFF
NA | TRBJ2-7 | TRBV6-1 | CASSKTSGAPYEQYF
many | TRBJ1-5 | TRBV11-2 | CASSLAPGVMGNQPQHF
NA | TRBJ1-1 | TRBV14 | CASSQLTPMNTEAFF
many | TRBJ2-5 | TRBV13 | CASSLDKPVGLGETQYF
many | TRBJ1-2 | TRBV3-1 | CASSETTAAYGYTF
NA | TRBJ2-4 | TRBV20-1 | CSAREGQNIQYF
NA | TRBJ2-1 | TRBV10-3 | CAISESGTSGRDEQFF
many | TRBJ2-4 | TRBV5-1 | CASSSNPDRAQAKNIQYF
many | TRBJ1-5 | TRBV12-3/TRBV12-4 | CASSFQGSGGNQPQHF
many | TRBJ2-1 | TRBV18 | CASSGTSFNEQFF
NA | TRBJ2-1 | TRBV6-1 | CASSDTDSTYNEQFF
many | TRBJ2-5 | TRBV6-1 | CASRIDWNQETQYF